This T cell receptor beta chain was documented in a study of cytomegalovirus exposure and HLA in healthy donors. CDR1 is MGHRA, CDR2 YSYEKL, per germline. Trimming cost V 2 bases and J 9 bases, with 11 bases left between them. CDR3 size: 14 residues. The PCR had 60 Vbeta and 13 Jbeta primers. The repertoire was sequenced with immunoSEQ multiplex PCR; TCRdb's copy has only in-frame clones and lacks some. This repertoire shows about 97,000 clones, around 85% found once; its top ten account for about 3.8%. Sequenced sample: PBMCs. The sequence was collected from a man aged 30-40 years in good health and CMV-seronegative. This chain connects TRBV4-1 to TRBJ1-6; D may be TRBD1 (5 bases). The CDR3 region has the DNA TGCGCCAGCAGCCAAACGGGGAGGGGTTCACCCCTCCACTTT. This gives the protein CASSQTGRGSPLHF.